The rows below give T cell receptor beta chains drawn from one sample of a study of blood T cells in healthy people across ages. TCRdb called the 5' RACE reads again in MiXCR, with one record for every CDR3 protein. The data hold around 710,000 distinct CDR3 sequences, with 35% to 45% observed a single time. Material: blood. The receptor source for this set is a woman aged 55-70 years in good health. The CDR3 runs from the conserved cysteine through the conserved F or W. The D gene is left open where the match is weak. Clone size is not always given. Where it is, it says once, few, many or a class for expanded clones.

clone_size d_call j_call v_call cdr3_aa
- - TRBJ1-6 TRBV6-6 CASSSRRGEDSPLHF
- - TRBJ1-1 TRBV7-9 CASSLGSWEGPVSIEAFF
few - TRBJ1-5 TRBV5-1 CASSLDTGQPQHF
- TRBD2 TRBJ2-4 TRBV4-3 CASSQDFGTSGGLSKNIQYF
- TRBD1 TRBJ1-6 TRBV27 CASSRRLDRTYNSPLHF
- - TRBJ2-1 TRBV29-1 CSVEIDSSAPYEQFF
- - TRBJ1-2 TRBV3-1 CASSQTGKTGYTF
- TRBD2 TRBJ2-3 TRBV7-2 CASSLTSGSRIGTDTQYF
- TRBD2 TRBJ2-3 TRBV5-1 CASSRSGSGGSDTQYF
- - TRBJ1-4 TRBV6-1 CASRRSGPELFF
once TRBD1 TRBJ1-3 TRBV7-2 CASSSGTGRGNTIYF
few - TRBJ1-6 TRBV5-1 CASSLGRSGANSPLHF
few - TRBJ1-1 TRBV7-2 CASSLKQLNTEAFF
- TRBD2 TRBJ2-7 TRBV4-3 CASSQRLAGSNEQYF
- TRBD1 TRBJ1-2 TRBV28 CASSSDRGDYGYTF
- TRBD2 TRBJ2-4 TRBV11-2 CASSAGLAGKNIQYF
few - TRBJ2-3 TRBV25-1 CASSTYADTQYF
many TRBD2 TRBJ2-1 TRBV7-2 CASSMGLAGVREQFF
few - TRBJ1-1 TRBV7-9 CASSPAGRGWTEAFF
few - TRBJ1-6 TRBV28 CASSSTTPDNSPLHF
few TRBD1 TRBJ2-7 TRBV27 CASSLETGGIHEQYF
- - TRBJ2-3 TRBV20-1 CSAGADTFTDTQYF
- - TRBJ2-1 TRBV21-1 CASVFSRGRCNEQFF
few TRBD2 TRBJ2-1 TRBV6-2/TRBV6-3 CASSYSRGRTSGRAEQFF
few TRBD2 TRBJ2-4 TRBV20-1 CSAIGLAENIQYF
- - TRBJ2-2 TRBV28 CASSLIRTTNTGELFF
- - TRBJ2-1 TRBV9 CASSVGLSLVSNEQFF
few - TRBJ2-1 TRBV3-1 CASSQVQDEQFF
- TRBD1 TRBJ1-5 TRBV12-3/TRBV12-4 CASSTGTGGKPQHF
- - TRBJ1-1 TRBV5-1 CASSLVGTENTEAFF
- TRBD1 TRBJ2-5 TRBV5-4 CATGTGGNSGQETQYF
- - TRBJ1-1 TRBV21-1 CASSKTRGGPRNTEAFF
- - TRBJ1-1 TRBV30 CAWSVSGSTEAFF
- TRBD1 TRBJ1-2 TRBV20-1 CSASSGGADGYTF
- TRBD1 TRBJ2-7 TRBV5-1 CASSLGTGGTSYEQYF
- - TRBJ2-7 TRBV5-4 CASSRTASSYEQYF
- - TRBJ1-6 TRBV15 CATSLNREPPLYF
few - TRBJ1-1 TRBV10-3 CAIMPEDMNTEAFF
- - TRBJ2-3 TRBV6-2/TRBV6-3 CASNDRGTQYF